This is a list of T cell receptor beta chains from one sample in a study of shared clonotypes between healthy human individuals. The method was immunoSEQ multiplex PCR; TCRdb's version includes in-frame clones alone and lacks a portion of them. The sample includes a few million clones, 90% to 95% seen only once; the top ten take around 0.14%. Source material: naive CD4+ T cells sorted from blood. These receptor sequences come from a young man in good health. Each CDR3 is given with its conserved first and last residue. The order of the fields is D gene, clone size, J gene, V gene, CDR3 DNA, CDR3 protein. D genes are given only for firm matches. The size of a clone is reported for some rows only, either as once, few or many, or as a class for expanded clones.

-	-	TRBJ2-2	TRBV7-2	TGTGCCAGCAGTACGGGTAGCGGTACCGGGGAGCTGTTTTTT	CASSTGSGTGELFF
-	-	TRBJ2-3	TRBV6-5	TGTGCCAGCAGTTCGCGCGATGGCGGAAATACGCAGTATTTT	CASSSRDGGNTQYF
TRBD1	-	TRBJ1-1	TRBV5-1	TGCGCCAGCAGCTTGGAGGACAGGACGACTGAAGCTTTCTTT	CASSLEDRTTEAFF
TRBD1	-	TRBJ2-7	TRBV28	TGTGCCAGCAGCCTTACTGGACAGGGGGTAGTATACGAGCAGTACTTC	CASSLTGQGVVYEQYF
-	-	TRBJ1-4	TRBV5-5	TGTGCCAGCAGCACCGCCGGTTGGGGAACTAATGAAAAACTGTTTTTT	CASSTAGWGTNEKLFF
-	-	TRBJ2-7	TRBV5-1	TGCGCCAGCACGGGCACCAACTACGAGCAGTACTTC	CASTGTNYEQYF
-	-	TRBJ2-1	TRBV7-2	TGTGCCAGCAGCTTCGGGCCACAGGGTATAGGTGAGCAGTTCTTC	CASSFGPQGIGEQFF
-	-	TRBJ2-6	TRBV6-1	TGTGCCAGCAGTGAGGCCCCCGGGGCCGTCCTGACTTTC	CASSEAPGAVLTF
TRBD1	-	TRBJ1-2	TRBV29-1	TGCAGCGTTGAAGAAGGACAGGGGGTCCTTAATGGCTACACCTTC	CSVEEGQGVLNGYTF
-	once	TRBJ2-7	TRBV5-1	TGCGCCAGCAGCGGGGGGAGCGAGCAGTACTTC	CASSGGSEQYF
TRBD1	few	TRBJ2-7	TRBV7-8	TGTGCCAGCAGCTTAGGAGACAGGGGCCACGAGCAGTACTTC	CASSLGDRGHEQYF
-	-	TRBJ1-1	TRBV6-1	TGTGCCAGCAGCCAGCGGAACACTGAAGCTTTCTTT	CASSQRNTEAFF
-	-	TRBJ1-6	TRBV5-4	TGTGCCAGCAGCTTGGTCAGGGTTGGCTCACCCCTCCACTTT	CASSLVRVGSPLHF
TRBD2	-	TRBJ2-1	TRBV25-1	TGTGCCAGCAAGGCGGGAGGGCCATATGAGCAGTTCTTC	CASKAGGPYEQFF
-	-	TRBJ1-6	TRBV28	TGTGCCAGCAGCCGGGGCCGGAGCGGGATGCTTAATTCACCCCTCCACTTT	CASSRGRSGMLNSPLHF
TRBD2	-	TRBJ2-1	TRBV18	TGTGCCAGCTCACGGACGGGACTAGCGGAGTACAATGAGCAGTTCTTC	CASSRTGLAEYNEQFF
-	-	TRBJ2-3	TRBV7-3	TGTGCCAGCAGCCGTCGGGGATTTAACACAGATACGCAGTATTTT	CASSRRGFNTDTQYF
TRBD2	once	TRBJ2-3	TRBV6-5	TGTGCCAGCAGTTACTCTAGCGGGGGGGCGACAGATACGCAGTATTTT	CASSYSSGGATDTQYF
TRBD1	-	TRBJ1-6	TRBV19	TGTGCCAGTACCAACACAGGGGGTAATTCACCCCTCCACTTT	CASTNTGGNSPLHF
TRBD2	-	TRBJ2-7	TRBV28	TGTGCCAGCAGCCCATCAACTAGCGGGGGGGCCTACGAGCAGTACTTC	CASSPSTSGGAYEQYF
-	-	TRBJ1-4	TRBV18	TGTGCCAGCTCACCCGGGACACCAAATGAAAAACTGTTTTTT	CASSPGTPNEKLFF
-	-	TRBJ2-4	TRBV27	TGTGCCAGCGGTTACGACATTCAGTACTTC	CASGYDIQYF
TRBD2	-	TRBJ2-3	TRBV6-5	TGTGCCAGCAGTTACGGCGGGAGCCGCACAGATACGCAGTATTTT	CASSYGGSRTDTQYF
TRBD2	-	TRBJ2-7	TRBV5-4	TGTGCCAGCAGCTTGAGCGGGAGGATAATCTACGAGCAGTACTTC	CASSLSGRIIYEQYF
-	-	TRBJ1-4	TRBV5-4	TGTGCCAGCAGCACCCAAGGGGATGAAAAACTGTTTTTT	CASSTQGDEKLFF
TRBD1	once	TRBJ1-4	TRBV28	TGTGCCAGCAGTTTCGGGACAGGGGATGAAAAACTGTTTTTT	CASSFGTGDEKLFF
-	-	TRBJ2-7	TRBV5-1	TGCGCCAGCAGCTCCGTCCCCCCGTTGGGCAGGGTCAGACCCTACTACGAGCAGTACTTC	CASSSVPPLGRVRPYYEQYF
-	-	TRBJ2-1	TRBV5-4	TGTGCCAGCAGCTTGGTAGGACCCAACAATGAGCAGTTCTTC	CASSLVGPNNEQFF
-	-	TRBJ2-1	TRBV30	TGTGCCTGGAAAGGGGCGATTGGATCCTACAATGAGCAGTTCTTC	CAWKGAIGSYNEQFF
-	-	TRBJ1-2	TRBV19	TGTGCCAGTAGTGGAGGAACCGGGACTTTCTACACCTTC	CASSGGTGTFYTF
-	once	TRBJ1-4	TRBV27	TGTGCCAGCAGTCAAACCTGGGGGGCTTTTAATGAAAAACTGTTTTTT	CASSQTWGAFNEKLFF
-	-	TRBJ1-3	TRBV9	TGTGCCAGCAGCGTAGCGGGGCCTGGAAACACCATATATTTT	CASSVAGPGNTIYF
-	-	TRBJ2-3	TRBV7-2	TGTGCCAGCAGCCGGGGGTCCAGGGGCCTGAGCACAGATACGCAGTATTTT	CASSRGSRGLSTDTQYF
TRBD1	-	TRBJ1-5	TRBV28	TGTGCCAGCAGTCGTACAGGGGTCAATCAGCCCCAGCATTTT	CASSRTGVNQPQHF